This TCR beta chain appears in the sequencing data of a study of T cell responses to AZD1222 COVID-19 vaccine. The V end was cut by 6 bases, the J end by 3 bases, with 5 bases between. Germline V lookup: CDR1 SEHNR, CDR2 FQNEAQ (reference sequence). The CDR3 totals 12 residues. Sequenced by immunoSEQ multiplex PCR; TCRdb stores in-frame clones only, minus some. Here the sample spans roughly 200,000 clones, about nine tenths being singletons. As to this clone: Its antigen is currently unknown.

Recipients boosted at about 4 weeks or about 12 weeks are pooled. General study results and limits: Reportedly, close to half of spike-specific TCRs are directed against unmutated variant regions. Most donors were white British, females outnumbered males, and clonal diversity was possibly underestimated. With two AZD1222 doses given, Spike-specific TCR breadth and depth both rose.

The receptor comes from an adult who received the AZD1222 COVID-19 vaccine. The J gene is TRBJ1-4, the V gene TRBV7-9; unclear D gene. The specimen comprised peripheral blood, sampled 28 days after the second AZD1222 dose. In DNA, the CDR3 is TGTGCCAGCAGAAGGGCTAATGAAAAACTGTTTTTT. Protein sequence: CASRRANEKLFF.